Listed here is a single TCR beta chain. Its antigen is not yet known. There are no base qualities to consult, and no much larger clone falls within one base. This sample was taken from a study of Ad26.COV2.S vaccination and SARS-CoV-2 variants (dated by TCRdb to about 2021). Looking at the study overall: Donors in the vaccine arm were drawn from COV1001, a multicentre, randomized, double-blind, placebo-controlled phase I-IIa trial testing Ad26.COV2.S in healthy adults. Ad26.COV2.S was administered intramuscularly at a dose of 5x10^10 or 1x10^11 viral particles, either as one shot or as two shots given 56 days apart. TCRbeta repertoire sequencing was used to assess the specificity and breadth of SARS-CoV-2-reactive T cell receptors after Ad26.COV2.S vaccination. A total of around 32 samples were included in the TCR-sequenced set, comprising approximately 20 Ad26.COV2.S vaccine recipients, 5 placebo recipients and 8 SARS-CoV-2 convalescent individuals. Participants in the trial were split at random into five groups of five each, receiving low-dose or high-dose Ad26.COV2.S once or twice, or else placebo on both occasions. Investigators remained blinded to trial group allocation during experiments and outcome assessment.

The immunoSEQ Assay was the method used to sequence TCRbeta CDR3 regions. After extraction, genomic DNA underwent amplification by bias-controlled multiplex PCR, followed by high-throughput sequencing. In the paper's pipeline: To quantify the absolute abundance of each unique TCRbeta CDR3 region, sequences were collapsed and filtered. T cell fraction was estimated by normalization of TCRbeta template counts to usable DNA, with usable DNA being measured through amplification of reference genes present in all nucleated cells. Repertoire TCRs were annotated as SARS-CoV-2-specific by exact matching of V gene, CDR3 amino acid sequence and J gene to a known reactive TCR set. The reference SARS-CoV-2 TCR set came from MIRA and was filtered for enrichment in COVID-19-positive ImmuneCODE repertoires, removing public or cross-reactive TCRs. Drawing on the MIRA antigens, annotated TCRs were analysed further at the level of specific ORF or position within ORF. Breadth was defined as the number of annotated unique rearrangements divided by the total number of unique productive rearrangements, and depth was defined as the summed frequency of the annotated unique rearrangements. Two-sided Wilcoxon rank-sum tests were used to compare TCR breadth between groups. TCRdb obtained this table from immuneACCESS and retained in-frame rearrangements with V and J assigned. These tables miss some clones; where compared with another copy, unresolved V genes account for less than half of the shortfall, and the remainder is unexplained. That table gives V, J and clone size, and the DNA gave D and trimming. The sample data list about 480,000 clones, and roughly 89% of these were observed just once. The ten largest clones add up to 13% of the sample.

Broad study findings and their caveats: According to the authors, total T cell responses may have been underestimated by the TCR breadth and depth analyses. Higher spike-specific TCR breadth was observed in Ad26.COV2.S recipients than in placebo recipients (P = 0.0014). Vaccine and placebo recipients had similar non-spike TCR breadth, a finding consistent with the vaccine containing only spike. Substantial breadth of spike-specific CD8+ and CD4+ T cell responses was reported after vaccination. Comparing responses between vaccine doses or regimens was not something the study was powered to do.

The treatment or condition label of this sample denotes: over 15 received Ad26.COV2.S at low or high dose, single or two shots; a few received placebo; per-sample allocation not given. Repertoires of vaccine and placebo recipients were sequenced from samples collected on day 63 after the first injection. Cohort 1b enrolled around 23 adults aged 18-55 years at a single site in Boston, USA, between 29 July and 7 August 2020. Ad26.COV2.S consisted of a replication-incompetent adenovirus type 26 vector by which a prefusion-stabilized SARS-CoV-2 spike protein from the original Wuhan strain was expressed. This sequence originates from a person between 18 and 65 years old who received the Ad26.COV2.S COVID-19 vaccine or a placebo. The sample consisted of peripheral blood, taken in a trial of Ad26.COV2.S vaccine versus placebo.

In nucleotides, the sequence is TGTGCCAGCAGCTTATTGGAAGCGGGAGGGATAGATACGCAGTATTTT. Translated, this gives CASSLLEAGGIDTQYF. Recombination joined TRBV7-8 with TRBJ2-3; 10 bases in the middle match TRBD2. The germline V gene specifies SGHVS as CDR1 and FQNEAQ as CDR2. Taken from cysteine to phenylalanine, the CDR3 has 16 residues. Only the CDR3 DNA stays, 48 bases, in frame from base 1. Ends trimmed: V by 2 bases, J by 5 bases; bases unmatched to a gene: 7.